What follows are 21 T cell receptor beta chains derived from one specimen sequenced in a study of blood T cells in healthy people across ages (dated by TCRdb to between 2014 and 2017). Receptor libraries were prepared by 5' RACE. The sample was run on an Illumina HiSeq 2500. The second PCR ran for about 7 to 11 cycles and used a J-beta primer mix along with a sample-barcoded 5' primer. TCRdb reworked the public reads: Q25 trimming with fastp, MiXCR clone assembly, productive beta chains retained. Rows merge per CDR3 protein into single entries with the most common DNA and genes. In all, the sample holds some 760,000 distinct CDR3 sequences, and 20% to 25% of those were seen once. The ten largest clones capture just under 9.5% of the sample. A further study also used this sample, focusing on T cells of mothers and their children.

Sequences were obtained from blood. The receptors originated from a boy between 10 and 17 years old in good health.

This clonotype was found a few times. The V gene is TRBV3-1, the J gene TRBJ2-2; D call uncertain. In germline, CDR1 is LGHDT, CDR2 YNNKEL (reference sequence). V was cut by 1 base and J by 7 bases, with 7 bases left in between. The CDR3 spans 13 residues. CDR3 amino acids: CASSQGGNGELFF. In DNA, the CDR3 is TGTGCCAGCAGCCAAGGGGGTAACGGGGAGCTGTTTTTT.

The genes are TRBV27 and TRBJ1-6; D unresolved. This CDR3 has 13 residues. The V and J ends lost 4 bases and 7 bases respectively, with 8 bases between them. Germline assignment: CDR1 MNHEY and CDR2 SMNVEV (reference sequence). The CDR3 DNA reads TGTGCCAGCAGTTGGAGCATAAATTCACCCCTCCACTTT. Its protein is CASSWSINSPLHF.

The V gene is TRBV7-2, the J gene TRBJ2-7; 11 bases map to TRBD2. This CDR3 is 15 amino acids long. Germline CDR1 reads SGHTA; CDR2 reads FQGNSA. J gave up 2 bases and V 5 bases, and 5 bases lay outside the gene matches. The CDR3 sequence is CASSINSGGAYEQYF. CDR3 bases: TGTGCCAGCAGCATCAATAGCGGGGGGGCCTACGAGCAGTACTTC.

This clonotype was seen only a few times. V usage is TRBV12-3 or TRBV12-4 and J usage is TRBJ2-5; a weak D match, TRBD1 (6 bases). Judging by the DNA end, TRBJ2-1 fits better; the J call may be wrong. The CDR3 is 15 amino acids. CDR3 sequence: CASSRTNLDRNEQFF. CDR3 nucleotides: TGTGCCAGCAGCCGTACGAATCTCGACAGGAATGAGCAGTTCTTC.

This clonotype was counted only a few times. This chain connects TRBV12-3 or TRBV12-4 to TRBJ1-2; the D is unclear. This CDR3 has 14 amino acids. V was trimmed by 8 bases and J by 0 bases, leaving 13 bases between them. The DNA for the CDR3 is TGTGCCAGCTTCGTCCGGGGAGCTAACTATGGCTACACCTTC. It is translated as CASFVRGANYGYTF.

This clonotype came up a few times. V usage is TRBV13 and J usage is TRBJ2-4, with 7 bases fitting TRBD1. Germline trimming cut 5 bases from V and 8 bases from J; bases unmatched to any gene: 12. Germline V gene data show CDR1 as PRHDT and CDR2 as FYEKMQ (reference sequence). The CDR3 is 15 residues long. CDR3 protein: CASSVTGNDPDIQYF. In nucleotides, the CDR3 is TGTGCCAGCAGCGTGACAGGGAATGATCCTGACATTCAGTACTTC.

In its sample, this clonotype was seen a few times. This chain links TRBV6-1 with TRBJ2-5; no clear D gene. V was clipped by 4 bases and J by 4 bases, with 10 bases between them. The CDR3 is made up of 13 amino acids. Germline CDR1 is MNHNS and CDR2 is SASEGT. CDR3 protein: CASSGPWGETQYF. CDR3 in DNA: TGTGCCAGCAGTGGCCCCTGGGGAGAGACCCAGTACTTC.

The chain joins TRBV18 to TRBJ2-5; no firm D call. The DNA matches TRBJ2-7 better at its end, which makes the J call doubtful. The length of the CDR3 is 13 residues. CDR1 is KGHSH and CDR2 is LQKENI in the germline V gene. The CDR3 reads CASSPGIWYEQYF. The CDR3, as DNA: TGTGCCAGCTCACCAGGGATATGGTACGAGCAGTACTTC.

Comments on this clonotype: A read error may explain this, as a much larger clone is one base away. V and J are TRBV5-1 and TRBJ2-5; tentatively, D is TRBD1 or TRBD2 (6 bases each). The germline V gene encodes CDR1 SGHRS and CDR2 YFSETQ. The CDR3 spans 14 residues. CDR3 loop: CASSLATGGETRYF. CDR3 bases: TGCGCCAGCAGCTTGGCCACCGGGGGCGAGACCCGGTACTTC.

Turning to this clonotype: One end of the junction varies from germline; a read error may be responsible. The V call is TRBV4-3, the J call TRBJ2-4; 7 positions match TRBD1. Looked up from germline, CDR1 is LGHNA and CDR2 is YSLEER. The CDR3 length is 14 residues. The CDR3 DNA is TGCGCTAGCAGCCTCGGGACAGACAAAAACATTCAGTACTTC. The encoded protein is CASSLGTDKNIQYF.

This clonotype turned up a few times. The chain links TRBV4-3 to TRBJ2-1; 10 bases are a match to TRBD2. This CDR3 spans 17 amino acids. Per the germline V gene, CDR1 is LGHNA and CDR2 is YSLEER. The ends lost 4 bases at V and 4 bases at J; junction bases unmatched: 10. CDR3 nucleotides: TGCGCCAGCAGCCCTTCAGGACTAGCGGACAATTACAATGAGCAGTTCTTC. Protein: CASSPSGLADNYNEQFF.

The table lists this clonotype with a few counts. The rearrangement uses TRBV7-2 and TRBJ2-1; 11 positions agree with TRBD1. Germline CDR1 and CDR2: SGHTA and FQGNSA. J lost 8 bases, V lost 5 bases, and 5 bases had no gene match. The CDR3 length is 14 residues. The CDR3 loop reads CASSPRTGGDEQFF. In DNA, the CDR3 is TGTGCCAGCAGCCCCAGGACAGGGGGCGATGAGCAGTTCTTC.

There are a few counts of this clonotype. This chain connects TRBV29-1 to TRBJ1-1; D not resolved. Germline V gene sequence: CDR1 SQVTM, CDR2 ANQGSEA. V lost 5 bases, J lost 6 bases, and 10 bases lay in between. CDR3 length: 11 amino acids. CDR3 DNA sequence: TGCAGCGTTAGACGGGCGCCTGAAGCTTTCTTT. Amino acids: CSVRRAPEAFF.

V is TRBV12-3 or TRBV12-4 and J is TRBJ2-7, with D hard to call. The CDR3 covers 12 residues. Trimming left V 6 bases short and J 5 bases short, with 11 bases between. CDR3 region: CASSSSLHEQYF. DNA for the CDR3: TGTGCCAGCAGCTCCTCGCTTCACGAGCAGTACTTC.

The chain employs TRBV4-1 and TRBJ2-7, with 7 bases matching TRBD1. Germline V gene data show CDR1 as MGHRA and CDR2 as YSYEKL. The CDR3 is 16 amino acids. J gave up 5 bases and V 0 bases, and 10 bases lay outside the gene matches. The CDR3 spells CASSQDPGQEPDEQYF. In DNA form, the CDR3 reads TGCGCCAGCAGCCAAGACCCCGGACAGGAACCCGACGAGCAGTACTTC.

The sample holds many counts of this clonotype. The chain joins TRBV18 to TRBJ2-4, with D unresolved. Germline V CDR1 and CDR2: KGHSH, LQKENI. Trimming pared 1 base from V and 4 bases from J, leaving 2 bases between. The CDR3 spans 12 residues. CDR3 DNA: TGTGCCAGCTCACCACAGAAAAACATTCAGTACTTC. This encodes CASSPQKNIQYF.

The rearrangement links TRBV28 to TRBJ2-2; 11 positions agree with TRBD1. CDR1 MDHEN and CDR2 SYDVKM come from the germline V gene. The ends lost 5 bases at V and 1 base at J; junction bases unmatched: 9. This CDR3 contains 18 residues. The CDR3 protein is CASSRDRGYQVNTGELFF. The CDR3 nucleotides are TGTGCCAGCAGTCGGGACAGGGGGTACCAAGTGAACACCGGGGAGCTGTTTTTT. The full variable domain, with the rest looked up from reference TRBV28 and TRBJ2-2, is DVKVTQSSRYLVKRTGEKVFLECVQDMDHENMFWYRQDPGLGLRLIYFSYDVKMKEKGDIPEGYSVSREKKERFSLILESASTNQTSMYLCASSRDRGYQVNTGELFFGEGSRLTVL.

This clonotype was detected only a few times. The chain uses TRBV7-2 and TRBJ2-3; maybe TRBD2 (6 bases). V dropped 1 base and J dropped 2 bases, with 13 bases sitting between them. The CDR3 sequence is 16 residues long. CDR1 and CDR2 (germline): SGHTA, FQGNSA. The CDR3 protein is CASSLEGTDFTDTQYF. CDR3 sequence (DNA): TGTGCCAGCAGCTTAGAAGGGACTGATTTCACAGATACGCAGTATTTT. The full variable domain, rest sourced from reference TRBV7-2 and TRBJ2-3, is GAGVSQSPSNKVTEKGKDVELRCDPISGHTALYWYRQSLGQGLEFLIYFQGNSAPDKSGLPSDRFSAERTGGSVSTLTIQRTQQEDSAVYLCASSLEGTDFTDTQYFGPGTRLTVL.

This clonotype was detected only once. The V call is TRBV5-1, the J call TRBJ2-7, with D perhaps TRBD1 (5 bases). The CDR3 is made up of 15 amino acids. From germline, CDR1 is SGHRS and CDR2 YFSETQ. The V gene lost 0 bases and the J gene lost 3 bases, with 13 bases spanning the gap. The CDR3 protein is CASSLDGGADYEQYF. The CDR3 bases are TGCGCCAGCAGCTTGGATGGTGGGGCGGACTACGAGCAGTACTTC. The entire variable domain, with the rest obtained from reference TRBV5-1 and TRBJ2-7, is as follows: KAGVTQTPRYLIKTRGQQVTLSCSPISGHRSVSWYQQTPGQGLQFLFEYFSETQRNKGNFPGRFSGRQFSNSRSEMNVSTLELGDSALYLCASSLDGGADYEQYFGPGTRLTVT.

This clonotype was picked up a small number of times. This sequence joins TRBV12-3 or TRBV12-4 and TRBJ2-5, with D maybe TRBD2 (5 bases). V lost 7 bases and J 5 bases, leaving 17 bases between the germline ends. This CDR3 comprises 14 residues. CDR3 nucleotides: TGTGCCAGCACCCACAGCGGACGGAGGGAGACCCAGTACTTC. Residues: CASTHSGRRETQYF.

V is TRBV15 and J is TRBJ1-4; D is uncertain. Trimming cost V 0 bases and J 8 bases, with 13 bases left between them. The CDR3 is 15 residues long. Germline V gene lookup returns CDR1 LNHNV and CDR2 YYDKDF (reference sequence). CDR3 coding DNA: TGTGCCACCAGCAGAGATAAAAGGGTCGGGGAAAAACTGTTTTTT. It yields the protein CATSRDKRVGEKLFF. Full variable domain (rest looked up from reference TRBV15 and TRBJ1-4): DAMVIQNPRYQVTQFGKPVTLSCSQTLNHNVMYWYQQKSSQAPKLLFHYYDKDFNNEADTPDNFQSRRPNTSFCFLDIRSPGLGDTAMYLCATSRDKRVGEKLFFGSGTQLSVL.